Below are 9 T cell receptor beta chains sequenced from a single sample in a study of pediatric ulcerative colitis. Produced via immunoSEQ multiplex PCR; TCRdb's table is partial and in-frame only. The sample carries about 64,000 clones, over 65% recorded once. What was sequenced was blood. The receptors derive from a boy under 18 with moderate ulcerative colitis.

This chain joins TRBV11-2 and TRBJ2-3; the D gene is possibly TRBD1 (5 bases). Germline CDR1 SGHAT, CDR2 FQNNGV. The CDR3 runs to 11 residues. V dropped 6 bases and J dropped 10 bases, with 11 bases sitting between them. The CDR3 spells CASSSGKAQYF. The CDR3, as DNA: TGTGCCAGCAGTTCAGGGAAGGCGCAGTATTTT.

V and J are TRBV27 and TRBJ2-7; tentatively, D is TRBD2 (7 bases). Between the trimmed V and J ends, which lost 3 bases and 2 bases, there was a span of 14 bases. CDR3 length: 15 residues. CDR1 is MNHEY and CDR2 is SMNVEV in the germline V gene (reference sequence). CDR3 in DNA: TGTGCCAGCAGTTTTAGTCGGGGGGCTGCCTACGAGCAGTACTTC. Translation: CASSFSRGAAYEQYF.

J is TRBJ1-2 and V is TRBV2; D gene ambiguous. CDR1 is SNHLY and CDR2 is FYNNEI in the germline V gene. The CDR3 is made up of 15 amino acids. Deletions cut 0 bases from V and 0 bases from J, with 8 bases between. CDR3 amino acids: CASSEAGTANYGYTF. DNA for the CDR3: TGTGCCAGCAGTGAAGCGGGAACAGCTAACTATGGCTACACCTTC. Complete variable domain (other parts from reference TRBV2 and TRBJ1-2): EPEVTQTPSHQVTQMGQEVILRCVPISNHLYFYWYRQILGQKVEFLVSFYNNEISEKSEIFDDQFSVERPDGSNFTLKIRSTKLEDSAMYFCASSEAGTANYGYTFGSGTRLTVV.

The chain joins TRBV6-6 to TRBJ1-2, with D possibly matching TRBD1 (6 bases). Germline CDR1 MNHNY, CDR2 SVGAGI (reference sequence). The CDR3 length is 15 residues. Trimming stripped 2 bases from V and 4 bases from J, with 14 bases between. In nucleotides, the CDR3 is TGTGCCAGCAGTTACAAAGAGACAGGTTCCTATGGCTACACCTTC. It specifies CASSYKETGSYGYTF.

The chain joins TRBV5-5 to TRBJ2-2; TRBD1 aligns across 10 bases. Germline V lookup: CDR1 SGHKS, CDR2 YYEKEE (reference sequence). The CDR3 runs 16 residues. J gave up 3 bases and V 2 bases, and 4 bases lay outside the gene matches. CDR3 in amino acids: CASSLRTGGDTGELFF. The CDR3 DNA sequence: TGTGCCAGCAGCTTAAGGACAGGGGGAGACACCGGGGAGCTGTTTTTT.

This clone was counted only a few times. The V gene is TRBV4-2, the J gene TRBJ1-6, with 9 bases fitting TRBD1. This CDR3 contains 15 residues. Germline V gives CDR1 LGHNA, CDR2 YNFKEQ. V was clipped by 1 base and J by 8 bases; unmatched bases: 3. CDR3 amino acids: CASSQGTGEDSPLHF. CDR3 nucleotide sequence: TGTGCCAGCAGCCAAGGGACAGGGGAGGATTCACCCCTCCACTTT.

The V call is TRBV5-8, the J call TRBJ1-5; no firm D call. V dropped 2 bases and J dropped 4 bases, with 10 bases sitting between them. This CDR3 is 14 amino acids long. Germline CDR1 and CDR2: SGHTS and YDEGEE. CDR3 bases: TGTGCCAGCAGCTTCCCGGGCCCAAATCAGCCCCAGCATTTT. Translation gives CASSFPGPNQPQHF.

V gene TRBV18 combines with J gene TRBJ2-7; D remains ambiguous. CDR1 and CDR2 from the germline V gene are KGHSH and LQKENI. V lost 3 bases and J lost 0, with 15 bases in between. This CDR3 is built from 16 residues. This CDR3 reads CASSPTRTVDSYEQYF. The CDR3 DNA sequence: TGTGCCAGCTCACCTACAAGGACGGTGGACTCCTACGAGCAGTACTTC.

The chain links TRBV30 to TRBJ1-2; TRBD1 is a possible D gene (5 bases). The germline V gene encodes CDR1 GTSNPN and CDR2 SVGIG (reference sequence). The CDR3 runs 14 residues. V was clipped by 0 bases and J by 2 bases, with 10 bases between them. The CDR3 bases are TGTGCCTGGAGTGTATCGGCAGGGAACTATGGCTACACCTTC. As protein: CAWSVSAGNYGYTF.